A single sample gave rise to the 6 T cell receptor beta chains below, sequenced in a study of T-cell memory formation after mild COVID-19. TCRdb fed the 5' RACE reads into MiXCR, producing one record per CDR3 protein. Of about 160,000 distinct CDR3 sequences in the sample, roughly 31% were seen once. The sequencing input was PBMCs or a T cell subset sorted from them (not recorded which). The receptors were gathered from an adult woman who had mild COVID-19 (a few samples of this study predate the infection). Cell type and time point are not known.

This clonotype was detected a few times. V gene TRBV7-9 combines with J gene TRBJ1-5; TRBD1 aligns across 9 bases. Germline V gene data show CDR1 as SEHNR and CDR2 as FQNEAQ (reference sequence). With 1 base clipped from V and 6 bases from J, the junction kept 10 bases outside the gene matches. This CDR3 is built from 17 residues. The CDR3 sequence: CASSLDVWGQGGQPQHF. The CDR3 DNA sequence: TGTGCCAGCAGCTTAGATGTCTGGGGACAGGGCGGTCAGCCCCAGCATTTT.

The chain carries TRBV3-1 and TRBJ2-3, with D possibly matching TRBD2 (6 bases). This CDR3 spans 16 amino acids. The germline V gene has CDR1 LGHDT and CDR2 YNNKEL (reference sequence). Between the trimmed V and J ends, which lost 3 bases and 0 bases, there was a span of 13 bases. DNA for the CDR3: TGTGCCAGCAGCCAGGAACTAGCCACTAGCACAGATACGCAGTATTTT. It translates to CASSQELATSTDTQYF.

The chain joins TRBV5-1 to TRBJ2-2; D may match TRBD1 or TRBD2 (5 bases each). Trimming pared 6 bases from V and 5 bases from J, leaving 14 bases between. The length of the CDR3 is 14 residues. Germline CDR1 and CDR2: SGHRS and YFSETQ. This chain's CDR3 is CASTFWGRTGELFF. The CDR3 DNA is TGCGCCAGCACCTTTTGGGGACGGACCGGGGAGCTGTTTTTT.

The sample holds a few counts of this clonotype. The genes are TRBV14 and TRBJ2-3; D is perhaps TRBD1 (5 bases). Trimming took 0 bases from V and 1 from J, leaving 11 bases between them. Germline CDR1 and CDR2: SGHDN and FVKESK. The CDR3 sequence is 16 residues long. CDR3 in amino acids: CASSQEVGRGTDTQYF. CDR3 sequence (DNA): TGTGCCAGCAGCCAAGAGGTTGGCAGGGGCACAGATACGCAGTATTTT.

The chain links TRBV14 to TRBJ2-2; a weak D match, TRBD2 (6 bases). The CDR3 sequence is 16 residues long. Germline CDR1 SGHDN, CDR2 FVKESK. Trimming removed 4 bases at V and 5 bases at J, with 17 bases between. CDR3 bases: TGTGCCAGCAGCCTATTCCGCGGGGTCGAGACCGGGGAGCTGTTTTTT. Encoded protein: CASSLFRGVETGELFF.

The V and J genes are TRBV30 and TRBJ1-5; 10 bases map to TRBD1. V dropped 8 bases and J dropped 1; count of bases not matched to a gene: 2. Germline V gene sequence: CDR1 GTSNPN, CDR2 SVGIG (reference sequence). The CDR3 has 13 amino acids. For the CDR3, the DNA is TGTGCCCTGGACAGGGGGAGCAATCAGCCCCAGCATTTT. This encodes CALDRGSNQPQHF. The variable domain in full, with the rest retrieved from reference TRBV30 and TRBJ1-5, is SQTIHQWPATLVQPVGSPLSLECTVEGTSNPNLYWYRQAAGRGLQLLFYSVGIGQISSEVPQNLSASRPQDRQFILSSKKLLLSDSGFYLCALDRGSNQPQHFGDGTRLSIL.